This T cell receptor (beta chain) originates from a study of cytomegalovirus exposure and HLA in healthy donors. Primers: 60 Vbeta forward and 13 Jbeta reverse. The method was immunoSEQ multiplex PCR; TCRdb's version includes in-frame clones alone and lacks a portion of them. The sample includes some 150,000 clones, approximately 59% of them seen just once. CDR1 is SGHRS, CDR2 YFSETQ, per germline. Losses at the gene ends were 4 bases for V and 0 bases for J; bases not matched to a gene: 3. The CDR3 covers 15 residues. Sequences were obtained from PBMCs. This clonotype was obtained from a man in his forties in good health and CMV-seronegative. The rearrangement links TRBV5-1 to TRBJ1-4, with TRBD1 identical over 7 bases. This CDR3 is CASSRGTATNEKLFF. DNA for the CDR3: TGCGCCAGCAGCAGAGGGACAGCAACTAATGAAAAACTGTTTTTT.